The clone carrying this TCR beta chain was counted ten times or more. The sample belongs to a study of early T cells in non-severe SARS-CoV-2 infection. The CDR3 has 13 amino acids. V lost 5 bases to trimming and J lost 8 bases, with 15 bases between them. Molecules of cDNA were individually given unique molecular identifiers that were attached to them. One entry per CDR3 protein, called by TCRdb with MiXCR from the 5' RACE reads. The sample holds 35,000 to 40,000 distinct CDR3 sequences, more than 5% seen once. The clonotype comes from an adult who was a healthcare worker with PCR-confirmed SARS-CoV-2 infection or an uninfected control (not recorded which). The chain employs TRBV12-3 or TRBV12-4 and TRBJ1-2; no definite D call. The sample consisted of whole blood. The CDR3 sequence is CASSPPATRGYTF. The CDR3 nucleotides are TGTGCCAGCAGTCCCCCCGCCACGCGGGGCTACACCTTC.